The rows below give T cell receptor beta chains drawn from one sample of a study of blood T cell repertoires in COVID-19. Assay used: immunoSEQ multiplex PCR; TCRdb lists only in-frame clones, some missing. The table records some 100,000 clones, 89% of them present only once. The specimen sequenced was peripheral blood. These TCRs come from a woman in her sixties or seventies with acute or convalescent COVID-19. Both conserved end residues are part of each CDR3. D genes are given only for firm matches. Clone size is given for some rows only: seen once, a few or many times, or a class if the clone is expanded.

J | size | D | V | CDR3 | DNA
TRBJ1-5 | few | TRBD1 | TRBV24-1 | CATSDPQGGSNQPQHF | TGTGCCACCAGTGATCCCCAGGGGGGATCCAATCAGCCCCAGCATTTT
TRBJ1-6 | - | - | TRBV5-1 | CASATRVGNSPLHF | TGCGCCAGCGCCACCAGGGTTGGTAATTCACCCCTCCACTTT
TRBJ1-4 | - | TRBD1 | TRBV5-6 | CASSQTTGGPEKLFF | TGTGCCAGCAGCCAGACGACAGGGGGCCCTGAAAAACTGTTTTTT
TRBJ1-3 | - | TRBD1 | TRBV6-6 | CASSYSGQTGNTIYF | TGTGCCAGCAGTTACTCGGGACAGACTGGAAACACCATATATTTT
TRBJ2-1 | - | TRBD2 | TRBV10-1 | CASSAAGVTYNEQFF | TGCGCCAGCAGTGCCGCGGGGGTTACCTACAATGAGCAGTTCTTC
TRBJ1-2 | - | TRBD1 | TRBV28 | CASSEGQGYGYTF | TGTGCCAGCAGCGAGGGACAGGGATATGGCTACACCTTC
TRBJ1-1 | - | - | TRBV7-9 | CASSPRTNKNTEAFF | TGTGCCAGCAGCCCAAGGACAAATAAGAACACTGAAGCTTTCTTT
TRBJ2-2 | - | - | TRBV28 | CALKGGLTGELFF | TGTGCCCTCAAGGGCGGGCTCACCGGGGAGCTGTTTTTT
TRBJ2-3 | - | - | TRBV10-3 | CAISDRSTDTQYF | TGTGCCATCAGTGACAGGAGCACAGATACGCAGTATTTT
TRBJ2-2 | - | - | TRBV10-3 | CATGGQPNTGELFF | TGTGCCACCGGAGGACAGCCGAACACCGGGGAGCTGTTTTTT
TRBJ1-6 | - | - | TRBV7-7 | CASSLSPGSPLHF | TGTGCCAGCAGCTTAAGTCCGGGGTCACCCCTCCACTTT
TRBJ2-1 | - | TRBD1 | TRBV5-5 | CASSLSRDRGGRNEQFF | TGTGCCAGCAGCCTGAGCCGGGACAGGGGAGGACGCAATGAGCAGTTCTTC
TRBJ2-7 | - | TRBD2 | TRBV19 | CASSLTSGTSYEQYF | TGTGCCAGTAGCCTGACTAGCGGGACCTCCTACGAGCAGTACTTC
TRBJ1-1 | - | - | TRBV11-1 | CASSYDTTGIGAFF | TGTGCCAGCAGCTACGACACCACAGGGATCGGAGCTTTCTTT
TRBJ2-7 | - | - | TRBV5-1 | CASSLDLGGAYEQYF | TGCGCCAGCAGCTTGGATCTCGGCGGGGCCTACGAGCAGTACTTC
TRBJ1-5 | - | - | TRBV28 | CASTLQGVSNQPQHF | TGTGCCAGCACCTTACAGGGCGTCAGCAATCAGCCCCAGCATTTT
TRBJ2-5 | - | TRBD2 | TRBV29-1 | CSVEVAGGRETQYF | TGCAGCGTTGAAGTAGCGGGGGGGCGAGAGACCCAGTACTTC
TRBJ2-7 | few | - | TRBV18 | CASSPVRDSYEQYF | TGTGCCAGCTCACCAGTCCGGGACTCCTACGAGCAGTACTTC
TRBJ2-2 | - | - | TRBV19 | CASNPGRRTGELFF | TGTGCCAGTAATCCAGGGAGGCGGACCGGGGAGCTGTTTTTT
TRBJ2-2 | - | - | TRBV29-1 | CSVPDRNTGELFF | TGCAGCGTCCCGGACAGGAACACCGGGGAGCTGTTTTTT
TRBJ2-2 | - | TRBD1 | TRBV28 | CASRKGQGWTGELFF | TGTGCCAGCAGGAAGGGACAGGGGTGGACCGGGGAGCTGTTTTTT
TRBJ2-5 | - | - | TRBV5-3 | CARSLPRRKQHKETQYF | TGTGCCAGAAGCTTGCCCCGGCGGAAGCAGCATAAAGAGACCCAGTACTTC
TRBJ2-5 | - | TRBD1 | TRBV19 | CASSPRTGVNRETQYF | TGTGCCAGTAGTCCCCGGACAGGGGTGAACCGAGAGACCCAGTACTTC
TRBJ2-5 | - | TRBD1 | TRBV6-2/TRBV6-3 | CASSSSGQGQETQYF | TGTGCCAGCAGTTCCTCGGGACAGGGCCAAGAGACCCAGTACTTC
TRBJ2-3 | - | - | TRBV5-1 | CASSLVSGTDTQYF | TGCGCCAGCAGCCTAGTCTCGGGGACAGATACGCAGTATTTT
TRBJ2-1 | - | - | TRBV18 | CASSRDHGTSNNEQFF | TGTGCCAGCTCACGGGACCACGGGACTTCCAACAATGAGCAGTTCTTC
TRBJ2-3 | - | TRBD2 | TRBV3-1/TRBV3-2 | CASSGRLATSTDTQYF | TGTGCCAGCAGCGGAAGACTAGCGACTAGCACAGATACGCAGTATTTT
TRBJ2-3 | - | TRBD2 | TRBV5-1 | CASSPEPSGGGTDTQYF | TGCGCCAGCAGCCCGGAGCCTAGCGGGGGGGGAACAGATACGCAGTATTTT
TRBJ2-6 | once | - | TRBV5-1 | CASSFFQGAGANVLTF | TGCGCCAGCAGCTTCTTCCAGGGTGCTGGGGCCAACGTCCTGACTTTC
TRBJ1-2 | - | TRBD1 | TRBV7-8 | CASSLGVTGAGYTF | TGTGCCAGCAGCTTAGGTGTGACAGGGGCAGGCTACACCTTC
TRBJ2-2 | - | - | TRBV30 | CAWTGTAAATGELFF | TGTGCCTGGACAGGGACTGCCGCAGCCACCGGGGAGCTGTTTTTT
TRBJ2-1 | - | TRBD1 | TRBV6-5 | CASSSGQGYNEQFF | TGTGCCAGCAGTTCGGGACAGGGGTACAATGAGCAGTTCTTC
TRBJ1-6 | - | - | TRBV18 | CASSPAGPTYNSPLHF | TGTGCCAGCTCACCAGCAGGGCCGACCTATAATTCACCCCTCCACTTT
TRBJ1-2 | - | - | TRBV2 | CASGARWLNRGYTF | TGTGCCAGTGGGGCGAGGTGGCTCAACCGGGGCTACACCTTC
TRBJ2-1 | - | TRBD2 | TRBV9 | CASSVVAGGRNEQFF | TGTGCCAGCAGCGTAGTCGCGGGGGGGAGGAATGAGCAGTTCTTC
TRBJ2-2 | - | - | TRBV2 | CASMDSWNTGELFF | TGTGCCAGCATGGACAGCTGGAACACCGGGGAGCTGTTTTTT
TRBJ2-1 | once | TRBD1 | TRBV6-5 | CASSYRGLNEQFF | TGTGCCAGCAGTTACAGGGGGCTAAATGAGCAGTTCTTC
TRBJ1-6 | - | - | TRBV12-3/TRBV12-4 | CASSRTDNSPLHF | TGTGCCAGTTCGAGGACAGATAATTCACCCCTCCACTTT
TRBJ1-1 | - | TRBD1 | TRBV6-5 | CASRDRAVNTEAFF | TGTGCCAGCAGGGACAGGGCCGTCAACACTGAAGCTTTCTTT
TRBJ1-2 | - | - | TRBV6-5 | CASSYEGFYGYTF | TGTGCCAGCAGTTACGAGGGATTCTATGGCTACACCTTC
TRBJ2-2 | - | - | TRBV19 | CASSPRVNTGELFF | TGTGCCAGTAGTCCCAGGGTTAACACCGGGGAGCTGTTTTTT
TRBJ1-5 | - | - | TRBV19 | CASSIEGSINQPQHF | TGTGCCAGTAGTATCGAGGGTTCAATCAATCAGCCCCAGCATTTT
TRBJ1-2 | - | - | TRBV12-3/TRBV12-4 | CASSFGGTLSF | TGTGCCAGCAGTTTCGGGGGGACCCTTAGCTTC
TRBJ1-1 | once | - | TRBV19 | CASMRGENTEAFF | TGTGCCAGTATGCGGGGGGAGAACACTGAAGCTTTCTTT